This T cell receptor (beta chain) was sequenced for a study of T cell repertoires in cytomegalovirus infection. Study overall: Peptides in the study included HLA-C-restricted and HLA-B-restricted CMV epitopes. Matching HLA type, along with CMV infection, was indicated by public TCR beta signatures. Study-level results: Frequencies of public TCR beta families were cumulated, and this identified carriers of CMV plus the relevant HLA. Predominance within the ex vivo response was attributable to HLA-C-restricted CMV-specific TCR beta clonotypes.

Concerning this clonotype itself: What it binds is unknown.

V was pared by 2 bases and J by 6 bases, with 16 bases between. The CDR3 is 15 amino acids. Germline V lookup: CDR1 SGHAT, CDR2 FQNNGV. TCRdb fed the reads into MiXCR, producing one record per CDR3 protein. The sample lists over 40,000 distinct CDR3 sequences, about a fifth occurring once. This sequence joins TRBV11-2 and TRBJ1-1; TRBD1 is a possible D gene (6 bases). The sample here was CD8+ T cells from cultured PBMCs, taken from culture after CMV antigen stimulation. The sequence derives from a human donor in good health (CMV status not recorded). Some clones in this sample may be carry-over from other donors' samples. The CDR3 DNA reads TGTGCCAGCAGCTTACCCTCGACAGGCCGGGCTGAAGCTTTCTTT. It translates to CASSLPSTGRAEAFF.